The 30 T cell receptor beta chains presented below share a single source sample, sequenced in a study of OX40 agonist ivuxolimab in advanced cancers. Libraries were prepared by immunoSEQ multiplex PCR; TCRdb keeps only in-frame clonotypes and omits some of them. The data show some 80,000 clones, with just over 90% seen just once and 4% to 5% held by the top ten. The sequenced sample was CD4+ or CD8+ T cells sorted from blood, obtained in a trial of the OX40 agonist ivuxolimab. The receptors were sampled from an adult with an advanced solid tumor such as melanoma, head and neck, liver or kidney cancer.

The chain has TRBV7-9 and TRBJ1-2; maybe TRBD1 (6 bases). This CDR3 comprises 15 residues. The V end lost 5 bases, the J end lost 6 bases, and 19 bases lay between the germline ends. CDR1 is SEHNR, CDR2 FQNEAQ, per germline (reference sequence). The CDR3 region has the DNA TGTGCCAGCAGCACCAGGGAAACAGGGATGGATGGCTACACCTTC. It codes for CASSTRETGMDGYTF.

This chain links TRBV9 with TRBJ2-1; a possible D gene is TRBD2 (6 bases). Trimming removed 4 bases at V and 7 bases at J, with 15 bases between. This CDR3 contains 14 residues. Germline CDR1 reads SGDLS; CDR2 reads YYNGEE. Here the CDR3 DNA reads TGTGCCAGCAGCATTGGAGGGCCTATTAATGAGCAGTTCTTC. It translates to CASSIGGPINEQFF.

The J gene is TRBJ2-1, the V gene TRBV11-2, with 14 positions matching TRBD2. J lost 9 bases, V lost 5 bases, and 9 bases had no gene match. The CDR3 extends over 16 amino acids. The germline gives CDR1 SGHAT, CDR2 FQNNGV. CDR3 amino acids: CASSAWRGLAGVEQFF. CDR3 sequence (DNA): TGTGCCAGCAGCGCCTGGCGGGGACTAGCGGGAGTTGAGCAGTTCTTC.

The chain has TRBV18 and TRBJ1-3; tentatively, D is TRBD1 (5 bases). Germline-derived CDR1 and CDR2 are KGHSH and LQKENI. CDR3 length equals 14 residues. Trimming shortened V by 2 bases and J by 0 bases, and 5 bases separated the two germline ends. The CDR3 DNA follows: TGTGCCAGCTCACCAAGGGGCTCTGGAAACACCATATATTTT. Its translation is CASSPRGSGNTIYF.

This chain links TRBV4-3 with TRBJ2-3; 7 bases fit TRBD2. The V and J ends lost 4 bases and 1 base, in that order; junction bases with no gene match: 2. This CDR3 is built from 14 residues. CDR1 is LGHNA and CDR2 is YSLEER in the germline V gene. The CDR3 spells CASSLREGTDTQYF. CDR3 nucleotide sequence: TGCGCCAGCAGCCTCCGGGAGGGCACAGATACGCAGTATTTT.

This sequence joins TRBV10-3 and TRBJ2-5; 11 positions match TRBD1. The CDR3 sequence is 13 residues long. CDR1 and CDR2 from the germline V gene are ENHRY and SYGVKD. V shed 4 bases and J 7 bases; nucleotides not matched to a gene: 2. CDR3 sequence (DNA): TGTGCCATCAGTGTAGGACAGGGGGCGACCCAGTACTTC. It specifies CAISVGQGATQYF.

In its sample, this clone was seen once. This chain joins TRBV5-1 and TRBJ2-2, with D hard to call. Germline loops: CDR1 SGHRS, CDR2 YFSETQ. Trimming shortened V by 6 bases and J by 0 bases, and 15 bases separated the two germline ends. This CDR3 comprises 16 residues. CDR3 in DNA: TGCGCCAGCACGGCGGCCCCCTCAGCGAACACCGGGGAGCTGTTTTTT. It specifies CASTAAPSANTGELFF.

CDR3 amino acids: CASSEGDRGRRQETQYF. The CDR3 DNA follows: TGTGCCAGCAGTGAGGGGGACAGGGGTAGGAGGCAAGAGACCCAGTACTTC. The chain uses TRBV6-1 and TRBJ2-5; 10 bases fit TRBD1. CDR3 length equals 17 residues. In germline, CDR1 is MNHNS, CDR2 SASEGT. The V and J ends lost 3 bases and 2 bases, in that order; junction bases with no gene match: 9.

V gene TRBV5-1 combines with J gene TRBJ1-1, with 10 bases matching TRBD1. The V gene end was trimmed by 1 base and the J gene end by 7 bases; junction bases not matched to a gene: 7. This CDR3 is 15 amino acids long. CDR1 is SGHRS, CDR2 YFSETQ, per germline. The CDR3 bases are TGCGCCAGCAGCTTGTTGACAGGGGGCCGCCATGAAGCTTTCTTT. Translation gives CASSLLTGGRHEAFF.

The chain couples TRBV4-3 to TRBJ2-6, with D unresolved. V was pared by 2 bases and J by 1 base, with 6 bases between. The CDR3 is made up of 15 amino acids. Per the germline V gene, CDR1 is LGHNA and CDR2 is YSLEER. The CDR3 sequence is CASSQRRSGANVLTF. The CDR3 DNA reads TGCGCCAGCAGCCAACGCCGGTCTGGGGCCAACGTCCTGACTTTC.

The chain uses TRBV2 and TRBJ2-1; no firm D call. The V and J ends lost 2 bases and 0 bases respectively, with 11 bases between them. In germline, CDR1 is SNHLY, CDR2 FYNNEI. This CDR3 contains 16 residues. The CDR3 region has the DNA TGTGCCAGCAGTGAACGCGTTCGGAGCTCCTACAATGAGCAGTTCTTC. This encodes CASSERVRSSYNEQFF.

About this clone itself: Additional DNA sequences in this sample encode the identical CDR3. The DNA for the CDR3 is TGCAGTGCTTCAGAGGTCGGCGAGCAGTACTTC. This encodes CSASEVGEQYF. The V gene is TRBV20-1, the J gene TRBJ2-7; D call uncertain. Germline assignment: CDR1 DFQATT and CDR2 SNEGSKA (reference sequence). The V end was cut by 5 bases, the J end by 6 bases, with 11 bases between. This CDR3 is 11 amino acids long.

The CDR3 protein is CAWLSAGRSTDTQYF. The CDR3 coding sequence is TGTGCCTGGCTGTCGGCGGGAAGGAGCACAGATACGCAGTATTTT. The V and J genes are TRBV30 and TRBJ2-3, with a weak D call TRBD2 (6 bases). There are 15 residues in the CDR3. V was trimmed by 5 bases and J by 0 bases, leaving 15 bases between them. Germline V lookup: CDR1 GTSNPN, CDR2 SVGIG (reference sequence).

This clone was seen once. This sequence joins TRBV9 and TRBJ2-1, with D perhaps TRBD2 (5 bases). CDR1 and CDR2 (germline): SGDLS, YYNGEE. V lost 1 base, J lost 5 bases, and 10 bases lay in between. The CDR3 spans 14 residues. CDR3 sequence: CASSVLSSDNEQFF. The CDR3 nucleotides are TGTGCCAGCAGCGTACTGAGTAGCGACAATGAGCAGTTCTTC. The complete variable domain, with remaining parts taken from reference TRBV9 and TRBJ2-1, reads DSGVTQTPKHLITATGQRVTLRCSPRSGDLSVYWYQQSLDQGLQFLIQYYNGEERAKGNILERFSAQQFPDLHSELNLSSLELGDSALYFCASSVLSSDNEQFFGPGTRLTVL.

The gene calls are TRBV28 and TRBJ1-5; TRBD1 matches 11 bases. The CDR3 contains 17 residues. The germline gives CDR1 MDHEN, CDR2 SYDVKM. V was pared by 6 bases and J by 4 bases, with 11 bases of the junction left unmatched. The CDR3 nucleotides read TGTGCCAGCAGCCACACGGACAGGGGGCTTGGTAATCAGCCCCAGCATTTT. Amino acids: CASSHTDRGLGNQPQHF.

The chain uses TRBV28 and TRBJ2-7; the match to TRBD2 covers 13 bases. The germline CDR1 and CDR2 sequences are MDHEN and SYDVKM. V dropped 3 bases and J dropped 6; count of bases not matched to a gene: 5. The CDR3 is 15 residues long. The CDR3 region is CASSFRGLAGLEQYF. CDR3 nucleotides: TGTGCCAGCAGTTTCCGGGGACTAGCGGGACTCGAGCAGTACTTC.

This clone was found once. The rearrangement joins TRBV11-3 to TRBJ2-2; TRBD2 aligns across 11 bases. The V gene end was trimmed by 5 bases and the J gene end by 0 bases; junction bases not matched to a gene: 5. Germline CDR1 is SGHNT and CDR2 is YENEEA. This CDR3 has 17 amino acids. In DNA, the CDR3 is TGTGCCAGCAGCCTCCTAGCGGGAGGTTCGAACACCGGGGAGCTGTTTTTT. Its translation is CASSLLAGGSNTGELFF.

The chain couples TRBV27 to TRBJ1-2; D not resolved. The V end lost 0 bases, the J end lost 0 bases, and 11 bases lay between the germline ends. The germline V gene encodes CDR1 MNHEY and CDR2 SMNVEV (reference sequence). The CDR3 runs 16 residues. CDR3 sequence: CASSLSRRGANYGYTF. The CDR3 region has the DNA TGTGCCAGCAGTTTATCGCGCCGGGGAGCTAACTATGGCTACACCTTC.

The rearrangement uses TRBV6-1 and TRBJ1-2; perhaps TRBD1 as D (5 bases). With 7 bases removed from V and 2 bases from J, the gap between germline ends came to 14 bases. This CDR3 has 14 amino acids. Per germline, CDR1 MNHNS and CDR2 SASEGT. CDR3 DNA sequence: TGTGCCAGCACCTACAGTGGGGGGAACTATGGCTACACCTTC. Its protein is CASTYSGGNYGYTF.

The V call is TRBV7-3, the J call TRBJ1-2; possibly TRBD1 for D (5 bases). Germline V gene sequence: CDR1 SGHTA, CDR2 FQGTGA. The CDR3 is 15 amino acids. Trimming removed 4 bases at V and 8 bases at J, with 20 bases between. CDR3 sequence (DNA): TGTGCCAGCAGCTCCACAGGAGGGGCTCCCGGAGGCTACACCTTC. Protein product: CASSSTGGAPGGYTF.

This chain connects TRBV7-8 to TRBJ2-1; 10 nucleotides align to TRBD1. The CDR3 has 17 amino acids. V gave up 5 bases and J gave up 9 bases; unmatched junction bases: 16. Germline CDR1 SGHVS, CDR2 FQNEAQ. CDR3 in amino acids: CASSLENPGQGFGEQFF. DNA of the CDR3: TGTGCCAGCAGCCTAGAGAATCCGGGACAGGGGTTCGGTGAGCAGTTCTTC.

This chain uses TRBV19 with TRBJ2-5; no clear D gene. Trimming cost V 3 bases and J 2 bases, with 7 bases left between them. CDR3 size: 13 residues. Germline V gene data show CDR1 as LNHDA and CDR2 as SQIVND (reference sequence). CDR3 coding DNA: TGTGCCAGTAGTATGGGGTTGCAAGAGACCCAGTACTTC. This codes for CASSMGLQETQYF.

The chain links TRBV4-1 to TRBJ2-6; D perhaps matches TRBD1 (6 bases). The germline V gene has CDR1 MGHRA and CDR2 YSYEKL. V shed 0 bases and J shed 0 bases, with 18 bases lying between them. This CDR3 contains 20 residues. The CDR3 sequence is CASSQDDWNRASSGANVLTF. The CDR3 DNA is TGCGCCAGCAGCCAAGACGATTGGAACAGGGCGAGCTCTGGGGCCAACGTCCTGACTTTC.

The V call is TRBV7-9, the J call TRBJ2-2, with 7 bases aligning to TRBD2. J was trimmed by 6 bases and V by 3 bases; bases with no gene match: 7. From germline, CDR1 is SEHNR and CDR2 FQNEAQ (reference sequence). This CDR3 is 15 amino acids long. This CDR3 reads CASSFPGGRAGELFF. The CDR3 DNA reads TGTGCCAGCAGCTTTCCGGGAGGTCGGGCCGGGGAGCTGTTTTTT.

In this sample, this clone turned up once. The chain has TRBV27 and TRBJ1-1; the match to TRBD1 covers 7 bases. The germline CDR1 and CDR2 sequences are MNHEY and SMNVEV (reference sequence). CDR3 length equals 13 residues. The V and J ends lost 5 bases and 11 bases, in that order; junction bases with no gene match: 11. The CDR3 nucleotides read TGTGCCAGCAGTCCCTATGACAGGGCGCGCGCTTTCTTT. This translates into CASSPYDRARAFF.

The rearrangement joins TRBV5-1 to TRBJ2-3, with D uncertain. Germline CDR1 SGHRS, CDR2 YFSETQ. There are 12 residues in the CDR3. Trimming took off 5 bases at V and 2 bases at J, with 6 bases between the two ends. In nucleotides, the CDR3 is TGCGCCAGCAGACGTCTCACAGATACGCAGTATTTT. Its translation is CASRRLTDTQYF.

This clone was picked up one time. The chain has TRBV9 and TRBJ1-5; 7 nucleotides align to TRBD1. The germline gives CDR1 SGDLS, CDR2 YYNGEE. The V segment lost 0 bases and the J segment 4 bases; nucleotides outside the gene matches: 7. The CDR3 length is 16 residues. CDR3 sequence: CASSVAPGGRNQPQHF. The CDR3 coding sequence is TGTGCCAGCAGCGTAGCTCCAGGGGGAAGAAATCAGCCCCAGCATTTT.

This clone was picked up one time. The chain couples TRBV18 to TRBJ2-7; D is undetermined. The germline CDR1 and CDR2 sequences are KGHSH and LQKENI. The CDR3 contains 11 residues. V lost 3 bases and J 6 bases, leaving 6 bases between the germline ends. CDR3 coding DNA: TGTGCCAGCTCACCCGGTGTCGAGCAGTACTTC. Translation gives CASSPGVEQYF.

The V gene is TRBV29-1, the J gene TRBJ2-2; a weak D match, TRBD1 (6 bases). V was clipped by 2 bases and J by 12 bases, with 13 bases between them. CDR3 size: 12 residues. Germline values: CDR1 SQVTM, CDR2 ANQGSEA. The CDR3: CSVERGGGQLFF. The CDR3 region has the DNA TGCAGCGTTGAAAGAGGGGGTGGGCAGCTGTTTTTT.

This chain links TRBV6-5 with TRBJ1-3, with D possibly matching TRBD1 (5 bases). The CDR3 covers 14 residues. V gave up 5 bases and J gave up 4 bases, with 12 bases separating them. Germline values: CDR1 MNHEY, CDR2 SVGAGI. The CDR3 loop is CASSTGRGGNTIYF. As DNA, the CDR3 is TGTGCCAGCAGTACGGGACGGGGAGGAAACACCATATATTTT.